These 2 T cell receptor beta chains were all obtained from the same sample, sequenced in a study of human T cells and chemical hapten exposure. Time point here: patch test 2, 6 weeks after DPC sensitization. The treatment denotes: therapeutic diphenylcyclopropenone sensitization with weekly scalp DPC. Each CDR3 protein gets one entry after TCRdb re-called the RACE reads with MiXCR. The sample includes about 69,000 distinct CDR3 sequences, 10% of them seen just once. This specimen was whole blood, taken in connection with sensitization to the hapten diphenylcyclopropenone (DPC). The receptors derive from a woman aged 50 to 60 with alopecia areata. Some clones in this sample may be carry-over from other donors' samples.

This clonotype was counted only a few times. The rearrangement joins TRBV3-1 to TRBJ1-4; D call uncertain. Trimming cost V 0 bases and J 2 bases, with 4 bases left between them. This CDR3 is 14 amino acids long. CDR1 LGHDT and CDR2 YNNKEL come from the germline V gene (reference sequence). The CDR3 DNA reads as TGTGCCAGCAGCCAAGAGGGGACTAATGAAAAACTGTTTTTT. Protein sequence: CASSQEGTNEKLFF.

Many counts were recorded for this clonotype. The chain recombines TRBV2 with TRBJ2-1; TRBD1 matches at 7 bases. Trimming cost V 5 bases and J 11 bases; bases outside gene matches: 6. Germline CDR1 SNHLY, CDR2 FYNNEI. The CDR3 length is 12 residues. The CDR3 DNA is TGTGCCAGCAGTATGCGACAGGGCAAGCAGTTCTTC. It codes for CASSMRQGKQFF.